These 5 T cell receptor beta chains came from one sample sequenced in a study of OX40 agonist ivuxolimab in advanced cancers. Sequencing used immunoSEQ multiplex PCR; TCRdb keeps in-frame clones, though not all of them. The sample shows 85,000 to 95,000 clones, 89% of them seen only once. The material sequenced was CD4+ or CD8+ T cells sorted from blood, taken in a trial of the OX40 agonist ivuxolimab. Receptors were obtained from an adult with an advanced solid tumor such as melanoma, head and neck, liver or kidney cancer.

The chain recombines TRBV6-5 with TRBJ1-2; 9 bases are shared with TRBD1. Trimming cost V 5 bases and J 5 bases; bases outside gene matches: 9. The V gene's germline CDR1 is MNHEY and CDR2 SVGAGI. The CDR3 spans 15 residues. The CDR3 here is CASSQITGGVYGYTF. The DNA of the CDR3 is TGTGCCAGCAGTCAAATAACAGGGGGCGTGTATGGCTACACCTTC.

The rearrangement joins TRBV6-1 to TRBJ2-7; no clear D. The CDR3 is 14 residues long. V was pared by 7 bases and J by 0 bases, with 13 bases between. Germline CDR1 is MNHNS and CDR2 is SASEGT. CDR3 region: CASTPELSSYEQYF. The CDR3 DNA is TGTGCCAGCACCCCCGAGTTAAGCTCCTACGAGCAGTACTTC.

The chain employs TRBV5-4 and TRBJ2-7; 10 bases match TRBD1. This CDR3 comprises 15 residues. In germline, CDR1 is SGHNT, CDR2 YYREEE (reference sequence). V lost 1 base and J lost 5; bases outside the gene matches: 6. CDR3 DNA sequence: TGTGCCAGCAGCTTGAGACAGGGGGCCAACGACGAGCAGTACTTC. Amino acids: CASSLRQGANDEQYF.

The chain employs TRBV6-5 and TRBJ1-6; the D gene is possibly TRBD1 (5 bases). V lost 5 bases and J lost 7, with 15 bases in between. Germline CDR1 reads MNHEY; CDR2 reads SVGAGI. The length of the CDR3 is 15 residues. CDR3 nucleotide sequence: TGTGCCAGCAGTGTGGGGCCGGCTTGGAATTCACCCCTCCACTTT. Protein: CASSVGPAWNSPLHF.

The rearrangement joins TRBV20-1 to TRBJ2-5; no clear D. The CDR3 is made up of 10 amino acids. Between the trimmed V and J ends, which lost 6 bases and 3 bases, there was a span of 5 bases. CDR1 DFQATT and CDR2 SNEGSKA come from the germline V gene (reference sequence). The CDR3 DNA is TGCAGTGCCGCTAAAGAGACCCAGTACTTC. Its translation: CSAAKETQYF.